The sequence of this T cell receptor beta chain was determined in a study of CD8 T cells in Susac syndrome. The RNA input was about 0.45 to 1 ug, and it was reverse transcribed with random hexamers. By means of immunoSEQ multiplex PCR, TCR beta CDR3 spanning 54 Vbeta and 13 Jbeta underwent amplification. TCRdb redid the calling of the immunoSEQ multiplex PCR reads with MiXCR, one entry per CDR3 protein. Of 250,000 to 300,000 distinct CDR3 sequences listed, 89% were seen once; the top ten hold 0.18%. Sequencing of TCR beta drew on CD8+ and CD4+ T cells from blood. TEMRA cells underwent FACS enrichment and CD8+ and CD4+ T cells underwent negative isolation. Germline CDR1 and CDR2: MGHDK and SYGVNS. The CDR3 has 12 amino acids. Trimming pared 4 bases from V and 7 bases from J, leaving 8 bases between.

The TCR was taken from a human donor with multiple sclerosis. The chain is built from TRBV25-1 and TRBJ1-5; D is ambiguous. Source material: CD8+ T cells from PBMCs. DNA for the CDR3: TGTGCCAGCAGTGGGGCAGGACAGCCCCAGCATTTT. This encodes CASSGAGQPQHF.